This T cell receptor (beta chain) derives from a study of T cell responses to AZD1222 COVID-19 vaccine. Assay used: immunoSEQ multiplex PCR; TCRdb lists only in-frame clones, some missing. The repertoire holds 70,000 to 95,000 clones, with 86% as singletons. The V segment lost 5 bases and the J segment 4 bases; nucleotides outside the gene matches: 8. The V gene's germline CDR1 is SGHTA and CDR2 FQGNSA. The CDR3 has 15 amino acids. The clonotype was recovered from an adult who received the AZD1222 COVID-19 vaccine. The source was peripheral blood, collected 28 days after the second AZD1222 dose. The chain joins TRBV7-2 to TRBJ1-2; 9 bases fit TRBD1. CDR3 protein: CASSQQGATLYGYTF. For the CDR3, the DNA is TGTGCCAGCAGCCAACAGGGGGCAACCCTCTATGGCTACACCTTC.